This TCR beta chain was documented in a study of T cells in Graves' hyperthyroidism and ophthalmopathy. This clonotype has at least ten counts. TCR beta CDR3 regions were amplified from RNA transcripts. Researchers ran a first-round RT-PCR on the TCR CDR3 using the HTBI primer set. TCRdb re-derived calls from the multiplex PCR reads in MiXCR, one entry per CDR3 protein. Of over 700,000 distinct CDR3 sequences in the sample, roughly a sixth were seen once. A patient was excluded if there was uncontrolled infection, other autoimmune disease, pregnancy or lactation. The germline V gene encodes CDR1 KGHSH and CDR2 LQKENI. The CDR3 consists of 15 residues. V lost 5 bases to trimming and J lost 0 bases, with 13 bases between them.

The receptor's source is a woman aged 45-65 years with Graves' hyperthyroidism that later progressed to Graves' ophthalmopathy. Sequencing used blood. J is TRBJ2-5 and V is TRBV18; D not certain. The CDR3 loop reads CASSSDPWYQETQYF. CDR3 nucleotide sequence: TGTGCCAGCTCATCTGACCCTTGGTACCAAGAGACCCAGTACTTC. The whole variable domain, remainder taken from reference TRBV18 and TRBJ2-5, is NAGVMQNPRHLVRRRGQEARLRCSPMKGHSHVYWYRQLPEEGLKFMVYLQKENIIDESGMPKERFSAEFPKEGPSILRIQQVVRGDSAAYFCASSSDPWYQETQYFGPGTRLLVL.